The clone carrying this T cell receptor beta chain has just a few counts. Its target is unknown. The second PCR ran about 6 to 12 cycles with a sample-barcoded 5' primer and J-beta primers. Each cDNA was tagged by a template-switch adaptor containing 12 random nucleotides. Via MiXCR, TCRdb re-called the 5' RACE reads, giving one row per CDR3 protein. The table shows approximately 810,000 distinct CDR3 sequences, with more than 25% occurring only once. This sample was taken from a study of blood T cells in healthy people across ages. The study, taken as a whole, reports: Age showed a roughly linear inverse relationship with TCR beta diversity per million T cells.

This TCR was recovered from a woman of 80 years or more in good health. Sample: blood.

The CDR3 spells CASSWPWLQETQYF. CDR3 DNA sequence: TGTGCCAGCAGCTGGCCCTGGTTGCAAGAGACCCAGTACTTC. The rearrangement uses TRBV7-8 and TRBJ2-5, with D unresolved. V shed 4 bases and J shed 2 bases, with 11 bases lying between them. This CDR3 contains 14 residues. In germline, CDR1 is SGHVS, CDR2 FQNEAQ. Filled out from reference TRBV7-8 and TRBJ2-5, the complete variable domain reads GAGVSQSPRYKVAKRGQDVALRCDPISGHVSLFWYQQALGQGPEFLTYFQNEAQLDKSGLPSDRFFAERPEGSVSTLKIQRTQQEDSAVYLCASSWPWLQETQYFGPGTRLLVL.